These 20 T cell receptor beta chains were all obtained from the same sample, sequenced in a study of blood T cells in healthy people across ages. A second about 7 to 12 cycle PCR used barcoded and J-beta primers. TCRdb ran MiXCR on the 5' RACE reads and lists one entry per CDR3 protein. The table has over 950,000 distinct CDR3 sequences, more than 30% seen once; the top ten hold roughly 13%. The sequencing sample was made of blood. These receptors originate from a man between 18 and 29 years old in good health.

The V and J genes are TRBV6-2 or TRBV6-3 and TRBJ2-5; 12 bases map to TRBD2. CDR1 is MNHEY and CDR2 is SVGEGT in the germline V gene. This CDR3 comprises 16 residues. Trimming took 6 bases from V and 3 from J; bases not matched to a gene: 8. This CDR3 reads CASSLLAGGTKETQYF. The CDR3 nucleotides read TGTGCCAGCAGCCTACTAGCGGGGGGAACGAAAGAGACCCAGTACTTC.

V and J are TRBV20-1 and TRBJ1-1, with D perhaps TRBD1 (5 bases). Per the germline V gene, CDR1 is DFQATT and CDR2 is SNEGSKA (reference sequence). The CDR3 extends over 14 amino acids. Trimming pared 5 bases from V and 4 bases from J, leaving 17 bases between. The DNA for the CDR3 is TGCAGTGCTCCGGCGGGGCCCGTCGGCACTGAAGCTTTCTTT. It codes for CSAPAGPVGTEAFF.

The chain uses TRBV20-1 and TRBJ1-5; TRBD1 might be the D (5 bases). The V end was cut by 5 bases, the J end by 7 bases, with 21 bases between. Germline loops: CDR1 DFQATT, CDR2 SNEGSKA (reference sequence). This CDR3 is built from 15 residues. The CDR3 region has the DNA TGCAGTGCTTCAGATGGGGGGGGTGCAGGACAGCCCCAGCATTTT. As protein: CSASDGGGAGQPQHF.

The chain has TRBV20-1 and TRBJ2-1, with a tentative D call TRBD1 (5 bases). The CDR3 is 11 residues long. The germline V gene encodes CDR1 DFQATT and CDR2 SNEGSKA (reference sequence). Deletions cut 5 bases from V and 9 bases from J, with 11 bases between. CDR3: CSAPRVGEQFF. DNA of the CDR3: TGCAGTGCTCCCAGGGTCGGTGAGCAGTTCTTC.

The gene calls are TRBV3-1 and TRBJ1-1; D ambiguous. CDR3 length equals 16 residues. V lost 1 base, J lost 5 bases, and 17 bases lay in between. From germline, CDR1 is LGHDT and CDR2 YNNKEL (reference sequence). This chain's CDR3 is CASSQGRVEAATEAFF. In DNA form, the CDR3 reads TGTGCCAGCAGCCAAGGTAGGGTCGAAGCTGCGACTGAAGCTTTCTTT. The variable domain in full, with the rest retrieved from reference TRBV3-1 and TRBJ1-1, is DTAVSQTPKYLVTQMGNDKSIKCEQNLGHDTMYWYKQDSKKFLKIMFSYNNKELIINETVPNRFSPKSPDKAHLNLHINSLELGDSAVYFCASSQGRVEAATEAFFGQGTRLTVV.

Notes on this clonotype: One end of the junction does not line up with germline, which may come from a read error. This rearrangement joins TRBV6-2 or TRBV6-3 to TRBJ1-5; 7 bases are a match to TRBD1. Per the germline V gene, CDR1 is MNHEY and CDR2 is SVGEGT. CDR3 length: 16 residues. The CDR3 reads CASSQRTGYSNQPRHF. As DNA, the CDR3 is TGTGCCAGCAGCCAGAGGACAGGATATAGCAATCAGCCCCGGCATTTT.

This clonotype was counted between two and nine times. CDR3 region: CASSLQDNNYQETQYF. CDR3 bases: TGCGCCAGCAGCTTGCAGGACAACAACTACCAAGAGACCCAGTACTTC. The chain couples TRBV5-1 to TRBJ2-5; perhaps TRBD1 as D (5 bases). The CDR3 length is 16 residues. Germline CDR1 SGHRS, CDR2 YFSETQ. The ends were cut back, 1 base at V and 0 bases at J, with 13 bases in the middle. Combining the CDR3 with reference TRBV5-1 and TRBJ2-5 gives the whole variable domain KAGVTQTPRYLIKTRGQQVTLSCSPISGHRSVSWYQQTPGQGLQFLFEYFSETQRNKGNFPGRFSGRQFSNSRSEMNVSTLELGDSALYLCASSLQDNNYQETQYFGPGTRLLVL.

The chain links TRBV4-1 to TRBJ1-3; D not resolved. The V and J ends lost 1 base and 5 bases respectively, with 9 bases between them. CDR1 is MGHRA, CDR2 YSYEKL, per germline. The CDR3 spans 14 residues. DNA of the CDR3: TGCGCCAGCAGCCAAGCAGCGGTCCGAAACACCATATATTTT. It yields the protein CASSQAAVRNTIYF.

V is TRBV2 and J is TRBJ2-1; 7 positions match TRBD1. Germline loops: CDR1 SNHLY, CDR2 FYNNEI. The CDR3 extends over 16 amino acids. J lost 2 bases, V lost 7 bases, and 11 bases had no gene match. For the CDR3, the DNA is TGTGCCAGCACCGAGCTCAGGGGGAAACCCTACAATGAGCAGTTCTTC. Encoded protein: CASTELRGKPYNEQFF.

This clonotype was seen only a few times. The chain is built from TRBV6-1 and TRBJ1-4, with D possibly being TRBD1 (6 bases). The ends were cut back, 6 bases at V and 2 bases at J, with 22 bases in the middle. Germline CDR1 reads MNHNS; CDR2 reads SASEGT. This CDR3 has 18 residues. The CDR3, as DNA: TGTGCCAGCAGCCGGCGATTGAACCGGGGGGCGACTAATGAAAAACTGTTTTTT. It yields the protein CASSRRLNRGATNEKLFF.

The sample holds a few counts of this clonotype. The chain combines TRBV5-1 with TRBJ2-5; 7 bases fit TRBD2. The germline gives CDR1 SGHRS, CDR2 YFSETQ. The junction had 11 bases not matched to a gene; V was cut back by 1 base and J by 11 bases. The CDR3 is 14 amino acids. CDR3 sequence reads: CASSLNGDYNEQYF. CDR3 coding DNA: TGCGCCAGCAGCTTGAACGGGGACTACAATGAGCAGTACTTC.

Here the CDR3 reads CASSLEVLSWQFF. DNA for the CDR3: TGTGCCAGCAGCCTCGAAGTGTTGAGCTGGCAGTTCTTC. The chain recombines TRBV3-1 with TRBJ2-1, with unresolved D. V was clipped by 4 bases and J by 12 bases, with 16 bases between them. Germline CDR1 is LGHDT and CDR2 is YNNKEL (reference sequence). The CDR3 has 13 residues.

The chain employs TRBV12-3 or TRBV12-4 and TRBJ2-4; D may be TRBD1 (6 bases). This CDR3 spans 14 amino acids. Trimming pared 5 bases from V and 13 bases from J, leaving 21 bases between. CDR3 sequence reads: CASSLTLTGGEQYF. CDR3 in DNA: TGTGCCAGCAGTCTCACTCTGACAGGAGGAGAGCAGTACTTC.

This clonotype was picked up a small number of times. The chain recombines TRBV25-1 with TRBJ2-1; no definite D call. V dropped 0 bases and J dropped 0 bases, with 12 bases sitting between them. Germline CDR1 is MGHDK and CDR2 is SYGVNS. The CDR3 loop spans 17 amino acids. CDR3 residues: CASSEYQAQSSYNEQFF. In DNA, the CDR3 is TGTGCCAGCAGTGAATATCAAGCCCAGAGCTCCTACAATGAGCAGTTCTTC.

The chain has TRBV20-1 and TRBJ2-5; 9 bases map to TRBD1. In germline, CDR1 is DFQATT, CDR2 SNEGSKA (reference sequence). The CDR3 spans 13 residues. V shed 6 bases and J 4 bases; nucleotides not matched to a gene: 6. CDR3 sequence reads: CSAYRGQLETQYF. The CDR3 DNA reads TGCAGTGCCTACAGGGGGCAGCTAGAGACCCAGTACTTC.

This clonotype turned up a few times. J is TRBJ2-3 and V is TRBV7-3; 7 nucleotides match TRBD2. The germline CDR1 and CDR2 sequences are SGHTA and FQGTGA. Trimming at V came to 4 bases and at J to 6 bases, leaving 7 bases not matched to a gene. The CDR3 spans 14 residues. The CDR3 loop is CASSSQAGSDTQYF. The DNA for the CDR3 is TGTGCCAGCAGCTCACAAGCGGGGTCGGATACGCAGTATTTT. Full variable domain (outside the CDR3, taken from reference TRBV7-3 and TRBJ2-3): GAGVSQTPSNKVTEKGKYVELRCDPISGHTALYWYRQSLGQGPEFLIYFQGTGAADDSGLPNDRFFAVRPEGSVSTLKIQRTERGDSAVYLCASSSQAGSDTQYFGPGTRLTVL.

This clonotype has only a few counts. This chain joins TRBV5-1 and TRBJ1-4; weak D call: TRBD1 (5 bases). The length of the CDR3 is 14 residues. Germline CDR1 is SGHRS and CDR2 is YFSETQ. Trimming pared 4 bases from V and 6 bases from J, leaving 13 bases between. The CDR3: CASSRTGADEKLFF. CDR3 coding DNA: TGCGCCAGCAGCCGAACCGGGGCTGATGAAAAACTGTTTTTT.

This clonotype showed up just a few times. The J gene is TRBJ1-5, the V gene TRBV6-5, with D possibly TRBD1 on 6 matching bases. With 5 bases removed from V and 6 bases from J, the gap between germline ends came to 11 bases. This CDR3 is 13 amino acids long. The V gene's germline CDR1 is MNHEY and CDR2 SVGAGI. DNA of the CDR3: TGTGCCAGCAGTCGGACAGTTTCTCAGCCCCAGCATTTT. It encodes CASSRTVSQPQHF.

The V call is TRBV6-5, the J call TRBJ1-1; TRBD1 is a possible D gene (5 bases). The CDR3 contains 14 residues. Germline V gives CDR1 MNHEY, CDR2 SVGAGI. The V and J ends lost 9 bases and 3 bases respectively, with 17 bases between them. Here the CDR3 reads CASSDTGVDTEAFF. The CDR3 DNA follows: TGTGCCAGTAGTGACACAGGAGTCGACACTGAAGCTTTCTTT.

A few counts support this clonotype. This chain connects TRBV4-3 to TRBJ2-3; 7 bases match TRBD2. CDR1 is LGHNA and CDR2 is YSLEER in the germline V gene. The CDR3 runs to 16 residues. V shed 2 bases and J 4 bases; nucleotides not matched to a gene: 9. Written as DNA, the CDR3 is TGCGCCAGCAGCCAATTCCTAGCGGAGGGCGCAGATACGCAGTATTTT. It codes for CASSQFLAEGADTQYF.